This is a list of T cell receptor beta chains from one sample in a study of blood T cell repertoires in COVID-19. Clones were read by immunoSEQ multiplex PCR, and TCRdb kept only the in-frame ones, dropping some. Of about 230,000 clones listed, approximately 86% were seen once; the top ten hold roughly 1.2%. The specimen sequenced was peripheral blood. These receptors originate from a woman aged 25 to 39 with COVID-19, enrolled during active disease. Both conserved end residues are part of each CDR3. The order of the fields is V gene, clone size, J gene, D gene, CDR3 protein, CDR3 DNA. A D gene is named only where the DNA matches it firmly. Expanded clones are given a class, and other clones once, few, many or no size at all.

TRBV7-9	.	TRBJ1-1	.	CASSQTGSVIDTEAFF	TGTGCCAGCAGCCAAACAGGGTCCGTTATAGACACTGAAGCTTTCTTT
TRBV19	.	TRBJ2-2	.	CASSRSSSTAGELFF	TGTGCCAGTAGTAGGTCGTCTAGTACCGCCGGGGAGCTGTTTTTT
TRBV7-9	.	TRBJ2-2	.	CASSPRLGRTGELFF	TGTGCCAGCAGCCCCCGGCTGGGGCGCACCGGGGAGCTGTTTTTT
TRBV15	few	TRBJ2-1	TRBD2	CATSRDRWGGDNEQFF	TGTGCCACCAGCAGAGATCGTTGGGGGGGTGACAATGAGCAGTTCTTC
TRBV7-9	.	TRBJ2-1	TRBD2	CASSSGGRTALYNEQFF	TGTGCCAGCAGCTCGGGAGGACGGACGGCTCTCTACAATGAGCAGTTCTTC
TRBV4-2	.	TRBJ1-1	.	CASSQDWEDPEAFF	TGTGCCAGCAGCCAAGATTGGGAGGACCCTGAAGCTTTCTTT
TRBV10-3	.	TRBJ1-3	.	CAIRTTADSGNTIYF	TGTGCCATCAGGACGACAGCCGACTCTGGAAACACCATATATTTT
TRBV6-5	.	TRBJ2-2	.	CASSYSKLVTGELFF	TGTGCCAGCAGTTACTCGAAACTAGTCACCGGGGAGCTGTTTTTT
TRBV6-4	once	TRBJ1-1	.	CASSVEGNTEAFF	TGTGCCAGCAGTGTTGAGGGGAACACTGAAGCTTTCTTT
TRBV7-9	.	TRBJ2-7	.	CASSLRGGRAEQYF	TGTGCCAGCAGCTTAAGGGGAGGCAGGGCCGAGCAGTACTTC
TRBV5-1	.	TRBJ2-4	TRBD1	CASTSDRGLAKNIQYF	TGCGCCAGCACCTCGGACAGGGGGTTAGCCAAAAACATTCAGTACTTC
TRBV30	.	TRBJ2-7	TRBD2	CAWSIAGVSSYEQYF	TGTGCCTGGAGCATAGCGGGCGTTAGCTCCTACGAGCAGTACTTC
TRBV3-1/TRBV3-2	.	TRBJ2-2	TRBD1	CASSQVSLVQGVGGELFF	TGTGCCAGCAGCCAAGTTTCTCTGGTCCAGGGGGTAGGCGGGGAGCTGTTTTTT
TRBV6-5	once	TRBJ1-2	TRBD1	CASSYSTDRGPGYTF	TGTGCCAGCAGTTACTCGACGGACAGGGGGCCTGGCTACACCTTC
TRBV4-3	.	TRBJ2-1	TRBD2	CASSQDLSDSGRVRYNEQFF	TGCGCCAGCAGCCAAGATCTCAGTGATAGCGGGAGGGTACGCTACAATGAGCAGTTCTTC
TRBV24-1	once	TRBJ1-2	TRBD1	CATSDPQRQGGYGYTF	TGTGCCACCAGTGATCCGCAGCGACAGGGGGGCTATGGCTACACCTTC
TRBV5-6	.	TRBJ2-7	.	CASSLGTGGYEQYF	TGTGCCAGCAGCTTGGGGACTGGAGGCTACGAGCAGTACTTC
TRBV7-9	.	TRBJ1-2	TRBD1	CASSLLWEQGAYGYTF	TGTGCCAGCAGCTTACTCTGGGAACAGGGGGCGTATGGCTACACCTTC
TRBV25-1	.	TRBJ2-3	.	CASSEYGAAGIPDTQYF	TGTGCCAGCAGTGAATATGGTGCAGCCGGGATCCCAGATACGCAGTATTTT
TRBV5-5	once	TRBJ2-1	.	CASSRRVGVLEQFF	TGTGCCAGCAGCCGGAGGGTAGGGGTGTTAGAGCAGTTCTTC
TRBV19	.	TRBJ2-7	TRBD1	CASRPQGWSSEQYF	TGTGCCAGCCGCCCACAGGGGTGGTCGAGCGAGCAGTACTTC
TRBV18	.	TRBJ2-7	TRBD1	CASSLRGREQYF	TGTGCCAGCTCCCTAAGGGGGCGCGAGCAGTACTTC
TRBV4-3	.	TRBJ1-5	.	CASSPGGPGYSNQPQHF	TGCGCCAGCAGCCCCGGGGGGCCAGGATATAGCAATCAGCCCCAGCATTTT
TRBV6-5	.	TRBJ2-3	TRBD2	CASSLGVAGPDTQYF	TGTGCCAGCTCCCTGGGGGTAGCGGGGCCAGATACGCAGTATTTT
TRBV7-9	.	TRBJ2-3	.	CASSPSFSGSTDTQYF	TGTGCCAGCAGCCCTTCTTTTAGCGGAAGCACAGATACGCAGTATTTT
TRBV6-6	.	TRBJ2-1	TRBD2	CASLTSGSGEQFF	TGTGCCAGTTTGACTAGCGGGAGCGGTGAGCAGTTCTTC
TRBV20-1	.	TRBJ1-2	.	CSAWTVSGYTF	TGCAGTGCTTGGACAGTCTCGGGCTACACCTTC
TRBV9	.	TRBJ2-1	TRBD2	CASSTRLAGGYNEQFF	TGTGCCAGCAGCACGCGACTAGCGGGGGGCTACAATGAGCAGTTCTTC
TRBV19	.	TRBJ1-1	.	CASSIEGTEAFF	TGTGCCAGTAGTATCGAGGGCACTGAAGCTTTCTTT
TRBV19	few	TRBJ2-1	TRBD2	CASSIDGTSRQNEQFF	TGTGCCAGTAGTATAGATGGGACTAGCCGACAAAATGAGCAGTTCTTC
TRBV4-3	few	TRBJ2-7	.	CASSQEKVTGSDEQYF	TGCGCCAGCAGCCAAGAGAAGGTCACAGGTTCGGACGAGCAGTACTTC
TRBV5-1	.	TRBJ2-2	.	CASRPTPPGELFF	TGCGCCAGCAGGCCTACCCCCCCCGGGGAGCTGTTTTTT
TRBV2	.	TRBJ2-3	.	CASMASVGDTQYF	TGTGCCAGCATGGCTAGCGTAGGGGATACGCAGTATTTT
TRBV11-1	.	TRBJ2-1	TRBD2	CASSQRLAGVNEQFF	TGTGCCAGCAGCCAGAGACTAGCGGGAGTCAATGAGCAGTTCTTC
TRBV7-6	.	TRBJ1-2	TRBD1	CASSQRQGAFGYGYTF	TGTGCCAGCAGCCAGCGACAGGGGGCGTTTGGCTATGGCTACACCTTC
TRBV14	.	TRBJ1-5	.	CASSQTGSLRPQHF	TGTGCCAGCAGCCAAACAGGGAGCCTTAGGCCCCAGCATTTT
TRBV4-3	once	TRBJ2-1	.	CASSHRRGGEQFF	TGCGCCAGCAGCCACCGGAGGGGGGGGGAGCAGTTCTTC
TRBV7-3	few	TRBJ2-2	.	CASRGRPDSGELFF	TGTGCCAGTAGAGGTCGGCCGGATTCCGGGGAGCTGTTTTTT
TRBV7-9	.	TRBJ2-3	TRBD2	CASSNLAGGTDTQYF	TGTGCCAGCAGCAATCTAGCGGGAGGCACAGATACGCAGTATTTT
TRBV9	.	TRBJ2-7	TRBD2	CASSPSPGTSSAYEQYF	TGTGCCAGCAGCCCATCACCCGGGACTAGCAGCGCCTACGAGCAGTACTTC
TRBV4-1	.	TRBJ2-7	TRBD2	CASSQDAAGGYYEQYF	TGCGCCAGCAGCCAAGACGCGGCGGGAGGGTACTACGAGCAGTACTTC
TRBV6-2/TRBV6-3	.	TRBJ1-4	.	CASSSGGSTNEKLFF	TGTGCCAGCAGTTCCGGGGGGTCGACTAATGAAAAACTGTTTTTT
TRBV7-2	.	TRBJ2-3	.	CASSPGEWGGFPSTDTQYF	TGTGCCAGCAGCCCTGGGGAGTGGGGGGGCTTCCCCAGCACAGATACGCAGTATTTT
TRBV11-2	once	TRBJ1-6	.	CASSSALPPSPLHF	TGTGCCAGCAGCTCCGCGCTTCCGCCTTCACCCCTCCACTTT
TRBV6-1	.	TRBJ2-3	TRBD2	CASSEGVVAGELADTQYF	TGTGCCAGCAGTGAAGGGGTGGTAGCGGGGGAGTTAGCAGATACGCAGTATTTT
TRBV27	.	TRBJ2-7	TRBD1	CASSLPPGQGYSYEQYF	TGTGCCAGCAGTTTGCCTCCGGGACAGGGTTATTCCTACGAGCAGTACTTC
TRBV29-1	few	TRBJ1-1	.	CSVSAGTNTEAFF	TGCAGCGTCTCCGCGGGGACGAACACTGAAGCTTTCTTT
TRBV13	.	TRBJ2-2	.	CASSPRLWNTGELFF	TGTGCCAGCAGCCCCCGGTTATGGAACACCGGGGAGCTGTTTTTT
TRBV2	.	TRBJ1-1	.	CASSQSGGGNTEAFF	TGTGCCAGCAGTCAAAGCGGGGGGGGGAACACTGAAGCTTTCTTT
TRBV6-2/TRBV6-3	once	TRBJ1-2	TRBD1	CASSQSRTGANYGYTF	TGTGCCAGCAGTCAATCCAGGACAGGAGCTAACTATGGCTACACCTTC
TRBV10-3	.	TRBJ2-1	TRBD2	CAISEGMGLAGGNEQFF	TGTGCCATCAGTGAGGGTATGGGACTAGCGGGCGGTAATGAGCAGTTCTTC